This T cell receptor beta chain was identified in a study of graft-versus-host responses after intestinal transplantation. Overall study: Recipients had multivisceral, liver-intestinal, or isolated intestinal transplants. Anti-thymocyte globulin induction, then tacrolimus and steroids for about 3 years, went to all recipients. Findings and caveats of the study: Across patients carrying graft-donor T cell macrochimerism, allografts held high graft-versus-host to host-versus-graft clonal ratios. Some GvH clones were seen earlier in gut or blood, suggesting intestinal origin.

Sequencing used immunoSEQ multiplex PCR; TCRdb keeps in-frame clones, though not all of them. This sample has about 120,000 clones, with about 93% found just once. This CDR3 contains 13 residues. The V gene's germline CDR1 is SQVTM and CDR2 ANQGSEA. Trimming took off 3 bases at V and 4 bases at J, with 13 bases between the two ends. This clone was counted a single time. Its specificity is unknown. The rearrangement links TRBV29-1 to TRBJ2-7; the D gene is possibly TRBD1 (5 bases). The TCR was taken from a human donor who received an intestinal transplant. The sample was unstimulated CD4+ T cells sorted from spleen or lymph node cells, taken before intestinal transplant. In DNA, the CDR3 is TGCAGCGTTGAGAAGGACATGGGGTACGAGCAGTACTTC. Translating gives CSVEKDMGYEQYF.